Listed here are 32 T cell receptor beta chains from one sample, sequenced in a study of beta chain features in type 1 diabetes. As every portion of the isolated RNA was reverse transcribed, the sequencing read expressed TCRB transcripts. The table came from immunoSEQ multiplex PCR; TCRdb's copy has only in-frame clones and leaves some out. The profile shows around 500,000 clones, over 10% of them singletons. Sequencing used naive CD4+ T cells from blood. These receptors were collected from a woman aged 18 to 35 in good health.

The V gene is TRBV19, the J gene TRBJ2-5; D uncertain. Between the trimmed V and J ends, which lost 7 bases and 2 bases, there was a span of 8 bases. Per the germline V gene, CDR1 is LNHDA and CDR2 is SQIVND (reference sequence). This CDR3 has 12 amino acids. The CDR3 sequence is CASKLHQETQYF. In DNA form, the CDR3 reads TGTGCCAGTAAGCTACATCAAGAGACCCAGTACTTC.

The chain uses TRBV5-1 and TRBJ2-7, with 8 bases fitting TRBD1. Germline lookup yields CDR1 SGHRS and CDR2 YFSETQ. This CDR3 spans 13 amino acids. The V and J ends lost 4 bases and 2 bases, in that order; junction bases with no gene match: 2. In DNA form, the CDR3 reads TGCGCCAGCAGCAAGGGACAGGCCTACGAGCAGTACTTC. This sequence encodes CASSKGQAYEQYF.

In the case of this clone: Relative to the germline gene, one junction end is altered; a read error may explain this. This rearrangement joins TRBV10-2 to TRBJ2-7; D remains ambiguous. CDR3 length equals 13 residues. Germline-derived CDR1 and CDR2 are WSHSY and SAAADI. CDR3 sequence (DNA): TGCGCAAGCAAGGGCACGAGCTCCTACGAGCAGTACTTC. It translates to CASKGTSSYEQYF.

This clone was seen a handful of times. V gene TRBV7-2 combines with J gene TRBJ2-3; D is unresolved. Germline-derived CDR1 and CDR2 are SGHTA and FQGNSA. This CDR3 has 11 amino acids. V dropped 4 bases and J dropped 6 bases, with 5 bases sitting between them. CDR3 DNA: TGTGCCAGCAGCTCGTACGATACGCAGTATTTT. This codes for CASSSYDTQYF.

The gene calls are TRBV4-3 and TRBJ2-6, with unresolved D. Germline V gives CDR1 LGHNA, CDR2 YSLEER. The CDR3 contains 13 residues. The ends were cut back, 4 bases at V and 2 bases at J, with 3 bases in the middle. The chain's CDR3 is CASSPPGANVLTF. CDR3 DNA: TGCGCCAGCAGCCCGCCTGGGGCCAACGTCCTGACTTTC.

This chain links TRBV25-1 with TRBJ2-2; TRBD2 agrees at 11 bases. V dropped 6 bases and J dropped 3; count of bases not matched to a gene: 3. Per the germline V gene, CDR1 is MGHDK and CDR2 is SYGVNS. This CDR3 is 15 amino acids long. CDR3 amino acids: CASSASGGYTGELFF. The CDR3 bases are TGTGCCAGCAGCGCTAGCGGGGGGTACACCGGGGAGCTGTTTTTT.

CDR3 in DNA: TGCAGCGGCGGGGGCGGCAGGGGGCAGACGAGCACTGAAGCTTTCTTT. Its translation is CSGGGGRGQTSTEAFF. This chain connects TRBV29-1 to TRBJ1-1, with TRBD1 identical over 8 bases. Looked up from germline, CDR1 is SQVTM and CDR2 is ANQGSEA. The CDR3 runs 16 residues. Trimming took 7 bases from V and 4 from J; bases not matched to a gene: 17.

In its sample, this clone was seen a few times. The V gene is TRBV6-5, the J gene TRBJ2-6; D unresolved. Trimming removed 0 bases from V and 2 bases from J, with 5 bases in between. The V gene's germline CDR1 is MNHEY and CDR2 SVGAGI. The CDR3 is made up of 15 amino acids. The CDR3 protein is CASSYSLPGANVLTF. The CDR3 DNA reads TGTGCCAGCAGTTACTCACTACCTGGGGCCAACGTCCTGACTTTC.

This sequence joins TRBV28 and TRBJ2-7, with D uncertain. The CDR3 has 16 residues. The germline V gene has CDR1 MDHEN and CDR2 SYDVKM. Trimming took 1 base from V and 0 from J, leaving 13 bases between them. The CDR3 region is CASSLYRASGSYEQYV. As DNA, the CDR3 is TGTGCCAGCAGTTTATACAGAGCATCGGGCTCCTACGAGCAGTACGTC.

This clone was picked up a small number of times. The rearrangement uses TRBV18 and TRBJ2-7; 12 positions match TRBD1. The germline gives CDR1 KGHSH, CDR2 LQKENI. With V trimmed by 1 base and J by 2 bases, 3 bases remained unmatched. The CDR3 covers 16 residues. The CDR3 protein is CASSPLGQGATYEQYF. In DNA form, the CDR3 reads TGTGCCAGCTCACCACTGGGACAGGGGGCGACCTACGAGCAGTACTTC.

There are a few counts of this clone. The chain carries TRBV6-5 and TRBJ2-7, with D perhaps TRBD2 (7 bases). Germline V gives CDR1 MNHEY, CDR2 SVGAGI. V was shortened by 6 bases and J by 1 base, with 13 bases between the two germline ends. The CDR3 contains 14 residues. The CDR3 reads CASRSGGPSYEQYV. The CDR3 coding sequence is TGTGCCAGCAGGTCGGGGGGCCCGTCCTACGAGCAGTACGTC.

In DNA, the CDR3 is TGTGCCAGCAGCGTCTCTCCAGAGCTTACAGATACGCAGTATTTT. Translating gives CASSVSPELTDTQYF. The chain carries TRBV9 and TRBJ2-3; D ambiguous. V was clipped by 2 bases and J by 3 bases, with 13 bases between them. Looked up from germline, CDR1 is SGDLS and CDR2 is YYNGEE. This CDR3 region has 15 residues. Complete variable domain (other parts from reference TRBV9 and TRBJ2-3): DSGVTQTPKHLITATGQRVTLRCSPRSGDLSVYWYQQSLDQGLQFLIQYYNGEERAKGNILERFSAQQFPDLHSELNLSSLELGDSALYFCASSVSPELTDTQYFGPGTRLTVL.

The CDR3 bases are TGCGCCAGCAGCTCACTAGCGGGGCGCTCGTACAATGAGCAGTTCTTC. Its protein is CASSSLAGRSYNEQFF. The chain employs TRBV5-1 and TRBJ2-1; TRBD2 aligns across 10 bases. The V and J ends lost 3 bases and 4 bases, in that order; junction bases with no gene match: 7. Germline CDR1 and CDR2: SGHRS and YFSETQ. This CDR3 has 16 amino acids.

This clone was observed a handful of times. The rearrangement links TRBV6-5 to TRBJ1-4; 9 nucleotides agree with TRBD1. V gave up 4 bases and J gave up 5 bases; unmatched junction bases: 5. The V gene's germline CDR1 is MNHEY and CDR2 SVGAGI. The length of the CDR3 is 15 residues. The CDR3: CASSSPGQGNEKLFF. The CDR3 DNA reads TGTGCCAGCAGTTCCCCGGGACAGGGCAATGAAAAACTGTTTTTT.

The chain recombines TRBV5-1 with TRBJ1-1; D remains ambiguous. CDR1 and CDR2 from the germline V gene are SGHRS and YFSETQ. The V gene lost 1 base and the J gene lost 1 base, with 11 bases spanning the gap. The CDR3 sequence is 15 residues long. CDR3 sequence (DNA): TGCGCCAGCAGCTTGTTCAGAGCAGAGAACACTGAAGCTTTCTTT. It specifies CASSLFRAENTEAFF.

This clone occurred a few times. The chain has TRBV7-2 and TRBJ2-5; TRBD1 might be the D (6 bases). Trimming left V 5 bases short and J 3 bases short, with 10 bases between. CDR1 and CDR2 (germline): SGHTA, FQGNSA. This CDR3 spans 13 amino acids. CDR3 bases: TGTGCCAGCAGCCTCAGGACAGAAGAGACCCAGTACTTC. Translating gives CASSLRTEETQYF.

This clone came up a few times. CDR3 sequence reads: CASSLGVAGELFF. The CDR3 DNA sequence: TGTGCCAGCAGCTTAGGGGTGGCCGGGGAGCTGTTTTTT. The chain is built from TRBV13 and TRBJ2-2; no clear D gene. Per the germline V gene, CDR1 is PRHDT and CDR2 is FYEKMQ (reference sequence). CDR3 size: 13 residues. V lost 0 bases to trimming and J lost 6 bases, with 5 bases between them.

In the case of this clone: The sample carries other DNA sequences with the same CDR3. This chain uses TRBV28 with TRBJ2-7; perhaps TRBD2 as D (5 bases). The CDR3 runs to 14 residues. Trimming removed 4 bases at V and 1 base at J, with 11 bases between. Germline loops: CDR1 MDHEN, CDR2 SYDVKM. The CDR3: CASSSPGVSYEQYV. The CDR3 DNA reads TGTGCCAGCAGTTCCCCCGGGGTTTCCTACGAGCAGTACGTC.

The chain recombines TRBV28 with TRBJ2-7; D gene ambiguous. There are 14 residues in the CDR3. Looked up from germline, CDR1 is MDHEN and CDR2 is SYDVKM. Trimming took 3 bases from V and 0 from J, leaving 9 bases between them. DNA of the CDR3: TGTGCCAGCAGTTTTGATCGGAGCTCCTACGAGCAGTACGTC. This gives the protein CASSFDRSSYEQYV.

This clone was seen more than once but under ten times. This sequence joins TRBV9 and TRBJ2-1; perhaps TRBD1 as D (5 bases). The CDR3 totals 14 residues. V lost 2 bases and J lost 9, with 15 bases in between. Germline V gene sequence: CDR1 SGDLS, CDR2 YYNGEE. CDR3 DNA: TGTGCCAGCAGCGTGCAAGGGGATTCTTTTGAGCAGTTCTTC. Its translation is CASSVQGDSFEQFF. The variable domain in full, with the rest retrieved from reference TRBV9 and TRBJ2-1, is DSGVTQTPKHLITATGQRVTLRCSPRSGDLSVYWYQQSLDQGLQFLIQYYNGEERAKGNILERFSAQQFPDLHSELNLSSLELGDSALYFCASSVQGDSFEQFFGPGTRLTVL.

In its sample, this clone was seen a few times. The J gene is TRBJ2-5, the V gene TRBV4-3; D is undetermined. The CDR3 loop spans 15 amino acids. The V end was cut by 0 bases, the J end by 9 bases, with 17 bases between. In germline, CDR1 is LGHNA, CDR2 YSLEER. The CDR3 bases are TGCGCCAGCAGCCAAGACGGAAAGCCCGGTTGGCCCCAGTACTTC. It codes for CASSQDGKPGWPQYF.

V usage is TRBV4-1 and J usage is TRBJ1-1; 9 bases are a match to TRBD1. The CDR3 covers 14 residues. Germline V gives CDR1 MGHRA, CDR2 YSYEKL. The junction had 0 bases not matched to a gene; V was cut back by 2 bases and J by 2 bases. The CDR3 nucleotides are TGCGCCAGCAGCCAAACAGGGGGCAACACTGAAGCTTTCTTT. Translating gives CASSQTGGNTEAFF.

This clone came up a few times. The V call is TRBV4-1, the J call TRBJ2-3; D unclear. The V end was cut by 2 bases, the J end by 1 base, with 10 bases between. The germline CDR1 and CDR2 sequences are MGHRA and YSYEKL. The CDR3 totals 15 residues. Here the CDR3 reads CASSQNSVGTDTQYF. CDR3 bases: TGCGCCAGCAGCCAAAATTCGGTCGGCACAGATACGCAGTATTTT.

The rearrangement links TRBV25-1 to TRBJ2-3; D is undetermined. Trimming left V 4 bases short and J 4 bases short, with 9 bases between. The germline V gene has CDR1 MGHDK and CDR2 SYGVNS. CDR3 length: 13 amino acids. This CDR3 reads CASSGLRPDTQYF. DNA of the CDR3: TGTGCCAGCAGTGGCTTGAGGCCAGATACGCAGTATTTT. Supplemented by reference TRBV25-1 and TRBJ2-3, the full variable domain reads EADIYQTPRYLVIGTGKKITLECSQTMGHDKMYWYQQDPGMELHLIHYSYGVNSTEKGDLSSESTVSRIRTEHFPLTLESARPSHTSQYLCASSGLRPDTQYFGPGTRLTVL.

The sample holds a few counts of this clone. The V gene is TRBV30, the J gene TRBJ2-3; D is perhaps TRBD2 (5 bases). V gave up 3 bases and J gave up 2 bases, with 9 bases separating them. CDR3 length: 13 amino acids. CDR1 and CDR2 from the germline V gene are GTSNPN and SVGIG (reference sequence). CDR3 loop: CAWSAGLTDTQYF. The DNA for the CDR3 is TGTGCCTGGAGCGCCGGACTCACAGATACGCAGTATTTT.

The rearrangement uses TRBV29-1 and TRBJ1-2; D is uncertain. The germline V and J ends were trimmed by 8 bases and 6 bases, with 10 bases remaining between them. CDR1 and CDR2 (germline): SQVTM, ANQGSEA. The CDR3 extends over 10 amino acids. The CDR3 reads CSTDTDGYTF. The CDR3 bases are TGCAGCACAGACACCGATGGCTACACCTTC. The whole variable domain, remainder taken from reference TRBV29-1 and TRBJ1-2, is SAVISQKPSRDICQRGTSLTIQCQVDSQVTMMFWYRQQPGQSLTLIATANQGSEATYESGFVIDKFPISRPNLTFSTLTVSNMSPEDSSIYLCSTDTDGYTFGSGTRLTVV.

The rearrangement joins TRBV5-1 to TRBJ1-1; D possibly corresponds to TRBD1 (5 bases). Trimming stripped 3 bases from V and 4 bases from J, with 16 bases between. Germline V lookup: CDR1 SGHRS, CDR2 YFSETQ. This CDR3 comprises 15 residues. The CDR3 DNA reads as TGCGCCAGCAGCTCCTCCCCGGGGGGGAGCACTGAAGCTTTCTTT. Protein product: CASSSSPGGSTEAFF.

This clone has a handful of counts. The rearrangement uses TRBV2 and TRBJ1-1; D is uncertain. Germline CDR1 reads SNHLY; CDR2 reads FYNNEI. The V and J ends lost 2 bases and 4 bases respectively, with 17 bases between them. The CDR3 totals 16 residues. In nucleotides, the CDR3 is TGTGCCAGCAGTGAACGCTCTCCGGGGATTGGCACTGAAGCTTTCTTT. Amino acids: CASSERSPGIGTEAFF.

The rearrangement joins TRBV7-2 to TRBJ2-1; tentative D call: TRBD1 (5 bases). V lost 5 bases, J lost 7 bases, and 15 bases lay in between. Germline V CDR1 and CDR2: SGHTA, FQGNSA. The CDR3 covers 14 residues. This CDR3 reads CASSPGRNRNEQFF. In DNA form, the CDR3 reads TGTGCCAGCAGCCCCGGACGGAACAGGAATGAGCAGTTCTTC.

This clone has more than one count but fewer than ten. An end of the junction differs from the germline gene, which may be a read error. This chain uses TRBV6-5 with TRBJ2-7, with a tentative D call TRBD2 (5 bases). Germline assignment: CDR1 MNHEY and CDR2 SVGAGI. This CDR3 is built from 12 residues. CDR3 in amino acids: CASSLDSHEQYF. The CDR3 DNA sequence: TGTGCCAGCAGTTTGGACTCCCACGAGCAGTACTTC.

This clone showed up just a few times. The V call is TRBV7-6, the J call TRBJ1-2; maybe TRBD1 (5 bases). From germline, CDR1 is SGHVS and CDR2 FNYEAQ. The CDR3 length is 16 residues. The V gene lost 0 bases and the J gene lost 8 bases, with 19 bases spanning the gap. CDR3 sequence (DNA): TGTGCCAGCAGCTTAGCGAGAGACAGAGGCCAAATGGGCTACACCTTC. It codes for CASSLARDRGQMGYTF.

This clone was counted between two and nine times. The CDR3 DNA follows: TGTGCCAGCAGATATACAGGGGGCACCGGGGAGCTGTTTTTT. Translation: CASRYTGGTGELFF. This chain uses TRBV28 with TRBJ2-2, with 8 bases aligning to TRBD1. Germline CDR1 and CDR2: MDHEN and SYDVKM. The CDR3 runs 14 residues. The junction had 4 bases not matched to a gene; V was cut back by 6 bases and J by 4 bases.